The 27 T cell receptor beta chains below all came from one sample that was sequenced in a study of shared clonotypes between healthy human individuals. Naive CD8 cells were CD45RO-negative, positively selected for CCR7, excluding terminally differentiated effector memory CD45RA+ cells. The assay was immunoSEQ multiplex PCR, and TCRdb's table has in-frame clones only and misses some. Here the sample spans under 700,000 clones, 95% being singletons. Sequenced: naive CD8+ T cells sorted from blood. Receptors were obtained from a woman aged 25 to 39 in good health.

V is TRBV19 and J is TRBJ1-5; D is undetermined. Trimming left V 4 bases short and J 1 base short, with 14 bases between. Germline V gene lookup returns CDR1 LNHDA and CDR2 SQIVND (reference sequence). The CDR3 consists of 16 residues. The CDR3 region has the DNA TGTGCCAGTAGTACCGAGGTTTTATTGAGCAATCAGCCCCAGCATTTT. Its protein is CASSTEVLLSNQPQHF.

The CDR3 spells CASSPLRKAGDYEQYF. As DNA, the CDR3 is TGTGCCAGCAGTCCCCTTCGGAAAGCGGGAGACTACGAGCAGTACTTC. The V call is TRBV27, the J call TRBJ2-5; 8 bases align to TRBD2. The end of the DNA aligns better with TRBJ2-7, so the J call may be wrong. The CDR3 covers 16 residues. The germline V gene has CDR1 MNHEY and CDR2 SMNVEV (reference sequence).

This chain links TRBV9 with TRBJ1-2, with unresolved D. With 0 bases removed from V and 2 bases from J, the gap between germline ends came to 8 bases. Per the germline V gene, CDR1 is SGDLS and CDR2 is YYNGEE. The CDR3 is 14 amino acids. This CDR3 reads CASSVAVGNYGYTF. CDR3 nucleotide sequence: TGTGCCAGCAGCGTAGCGGTCGGGAACTATGGCTACACCTTC.

The chain combines TRBV27 with TRBJ2-7, with D unresolved. There are 13 residues in the CDR3. The germline V gene encodes CDR1 MNHEY and CDR2 SMNVEV (reference sequence). V was trimmed by 3 bases and J by 1 base, leaving 7 bases between them. CDR3 sequence (DNA): TGTGCCAGCAGTTTCAGAGAATCCTACGAGCAGTACTTC. Its translation: CASSFRESYEQYF.

A word on this clone: Additional DNA sequences in this sample encode the identical CDR3. The chain joins TRBV9 to TRBJ2-3, with a tentative D call TRBD2 (5 bases). This CDR3 is 14 amino acids long. In germline, CDR1 is SGDLS, CDR2 YYNGEE. Trimming shortened V by 3 bases and J by 0 bases, and 8 bases separated the two germline ends. The CDR3 loop is CASSASGSTDTQYF. The DNA of the CDR3 is TGTGCCAGCAGCGCGAGCGGTAGCACAGATACGCAGTATTTT.

Only one count was recorded for this clone. The J gene is TRBJ2-7, the V gene TRBV5-1, with D possibly being TRBD2 (5 bases). The CDR3 length is 15 residues. The germline V and J ends were trimmed by 0 bases and 0 bases, with 10 bases remaining between them. Germline values: CDR1 SGHRS, CDR2 YFSETQ. The chain's CDR3 is CASSLEAGLSYEQYF. CDR3 nucleotide sequence: TGCGCCAGCAGCTTGGAGGCGGGCCTCTCCTACGAGCAGTACTTC.

V gene TRBV13 combines with J gene TRBJ2-2; 9 bases match TRBD2. The trim removed 5 bases at V and 7 bases at J, leaving 11 bases unmatched. CDR1 and CDR2 from the germline V gene are PRHDT and FYEKMQ (reference sequence). The length of the CDR3 is 16 residues. The CDR3 loop reads CASSVGTSYFGGELFF. CDR3 in DNA: TGTGCCAGCAGCGTCGGGACTAGCTATTTTGGCGGGGAGCTGTTTTTT.

DNA of the CDR3: TGCAGCGTTGAATTTAGCGGGAGTTCCCTAACCTACAATGAGCAGTTCTTC. Protein sequence: CSVEFSGSSLTYNEQFF. The genes are TRBV29-1 and TRBJ2-1; 9 bases are shared with TRBD2. Germline trimming cut 2 bases from V and 2 bases from J; bases unmatched to any gene: 10. This CDR3 contains 17 residues. Per germline, CDR1 SQVTM and CDR2 ANQGSEA.

The V gene is TRBV2, the J gene TRBJ2-7; possible D gene TRBD1, 5 bases. V lost 3 bases and J lost 4, with 10 bases in between. The V gene's germline CDR1 is SNHLY and CDR2 FYNNEI. This CDR3 is built from 13 residues. CDR3 in amino acids: CASSDAGIYEQYF. The CDR3, as DNA: TGTGCCAGCAGTGACGCAGGGATTTACGAGCAGTACTTC.

This clone was found once. The chain carries TRBV4-1 and TRBJ2-1; 8 bases are shared with TRBD2. Germline CDR1 reads MGHRA; CDR2 reads YSYEKL. The junction had 10 bases not matched to a gene; V was cut back by 0 bases and J by 9 bases. This CDR3 spans 16 amino acids. CDR3 residues: CASSQDPGLGYSEQFF. CDR3 nucleotides: TGCGCCAGCAGCCAAGATCCGGGACTAGGATATAGTGAGCAGTTCTTC.

The chain combines TRBV5-1 with TRBJ1-2, with TRBD1 identical over 7 bases. V trimming: 4 bases; J trimming: 9 bases; junction bases outside the gene matches: 9. CDR1 and CDR2 (germline): SGHRS, YFSETQ. This CDR3 has 13 amino acids. The CDR3 DNA is TGCGCCAGCAGCGACGGACAGGATGCTCGCTACACCTTC. Translated, it gives CASSDGQDARYTF.

CDR3 amino acids: CATSLGAGGYEQYF. The CDR3 bases are TGTGCCACCAGCCTCGGGGCAGGCGGCTACGAGCAGTACTTC. The V call is TRBV15, the J call TRBJ2-7; the D call may be TRBD1 or TRBD2 (5 bases each). The CDR3 has 14 residues. Germline V lookup: CDR1 LNHNV, CDR2 YYDKDF (reference sequence). Trimming took off 5 bases at V and 3 bases at J, with 14 bases between the two ends.

The rearrangement uses TRBV27 and TRBJ1-1; no clear D. Trimming took off 3 bases at V and 4 bases at J, with 18 bases between the two ends. From germline, CDR1 is MNHEY and CDR2 SMNVEV (reference sequence). This CDR3 region has 16 residues. CDR3 protein: CASSFIPPLGITEAFF. The DNA of the CDR3 is TGTGCCAGCAGTTTCATCCCACCACTAGGAATCACTGAAGCTTTCTTT.

This chain joins TRBV28 and TRBJ1-4; 7 nucleotides align to TRBD1. The CDR3 has 16 residues. Trimming at V came to 3 bases and at J to 7 bases, leaving 11 bases not matched to a gene. In germline, CDR1 is MDHEN, CDR2 SYDVKM. The CDR3 protein is CASSFDREGASEKLFF. Here the CDR3 DNA reads TGTGCCAGCAGTTTCGACAGGGAAGGCGCGAGTGAAAAACTGTTTTTT. Full variable domain (missing parts from reference TRBV28 and TRBJ1-4): DVKVTQSSRYLVKRTGEKVFLECVQDMDHENMFWYRQDPGLGLRLIYFSYDVKMKEKGDIPEGYSVSREKKERFSLILESASTNQTSMYLCASSFDREGASEKLFFGSGTQLSVL.

The chain has TRBV6-5 and TRBJ2-7, with 7 bases matching TRBD1. Germline CDR1 MNHEY, CDR2 SVGAGI. J lost 6 bases, V lost 4 bases, and 9 bases had no gene match. This CDR3 spans 14 amino acids. The CDR3 DNA is TGTGCCAGCAGTTTTAGGGGGCAGCACGGCGAGCAGTACTTC. Translating gives CASSFRGQHGEQYF.

This clone was counted a single time. The chain uses TRBV11-2 and TRBJ1-4; D gene uncertain. The CDR3 is 15 residues long. V was shortened by 2 bases and J by 8 bases, with 15 bases between the two germline ends. Germline CDR1 reads SGHAT; CDR2 reads FQNNGV. DNA for the CDR3: TGTGCCAGCAGCTTATTGACCAATAGTCGGGAAAAACTGTTTTTT. Residues: CASSLLTNSREKLFF.

This chain uses TRBV28 with TRBJ2-7; 10 nucleotides agree with TRBD2. This CDR3 has 13 amino acids. After removal of 10 bases from V and 4 bases from J, the junction contained 7 bases not matched to a gene. Germline CDR1 reads MDHEN; CDR2 reads SYDVKM. The CDR3 bases are TGTGCCACCGGTGGGACTAGCGTATACGAGCAGTACTTC. Translation gives CATGGTSVYEQYF.

This chain connects TRBV7-9 to TRBJ2-1; 9 bases match TRBD2. The CDR3 has 19 residues. Germline-derived CDR1 and CDR2 are SEHNR and FQNEAQ (reference sequence). The trim removed 1 base at V and 0 bases at J, leaving 10 bases unmatched. The CDR3 region has the DNA TGTGCCAGCAGCTTAGAAGGAGGACTAGCGAAAAGCTCCTACAATGAGCAGTTCTTC. The encoded protein is CASSLEGGLAKSSYNEQFF.

The rearrangement links TRBV19 to TRBJ2-2; D is perhaps TRBD1 (5 bases). This CDR3 is 15 amino acids long. Deletions cut 0 bases from V and 4 bases from J, with 9 bases between. Germline loops: CDR1 LNHDA, CDR2 SQIVND (reference sequence). The CDR3 DNA follows: TGTGCCAGTAGTATAGATCCAGGGTCCACCGGGGAGCTGTTTTTT. Protein sequence: CASSIDPGSTGELFF.

V is TRBV27 and J is TRBJ2-1; 9 bases agree with TRBD2. CDR3 size: 14 residues. After removal of 3 bases from V and 7 bases from J, the junction contained 4 bases not matched to a gene. Germline V gene lookup returns CDR1 MNHEY and CDR2 SMNVEV (reference sequence). CDR3 sequence: CASSFSGSSNEQFF. The CDR3 DNA follows: TGTGCCAGCAGTTTTAGCGGGAGTAGTAATGAGCAGTTCTTC.

As to this clone: Additional DNA sequences in this sample encode the identical CDR3. This sequence joins TRBV6-5 and TRBJ1-1, with D possibly being TRBD1 (6 bases). The CDR3 totals 14 residues. CDR1 is MNHEY, CDR2 SVGAGI, per germline. Trimming left V 2 bases short and J 0 bases short, with 7 bases between. The CDR3 sequence: CASSYGQLNTEAFF. For the CDR3, the DNA is TGTGCCAGCAGTTACGGACAGTTGAACACTGAAGCTTTCTTT.

This chain joins TRBV19 and TRBJ2-7, with TRBD1 matching over 9 bases. Germline-derived CDR1 and CDR2 are LNHDA and SQIVND (reference sequence). The CDR3 runs to 14 residues. Unmatched junction bases numbered 8, after V lost 5 bases and J lost 6 bases. This CDR3 is CASSLWTGAGEQYF. CDR3 DNA sequence: TGTGCCAGTAGTTTATGGACAGGGGCCGGCGAGCAGTACTTC.

This clone was detected only once. This rearrangement joins TRBV27 to TRBJ2-1; D may be TRBD2 (6 bases). This CDR3 comprises 15 residues. CDR1 is MNHEY and CDR2 is SMNVEV in the germline V gene (reference sequence). V dropped 0 bases and J dropped 5 bases, with 11 bases sitting between them. The CDR3 region is CASSLSWDFNNEQFF. Written as DNA, the CDR3 is TGTGCCAGCAGTTTATCGTGGGACTTTAACAATGAGCAGTTCTTC.

This chain joins TRBV4-1 and TRBJ2-7, with D hard to call. This CDR3 is built from 14 residues. Trimming pared 5 bases from V and 0 bases from J, leaving 11 bases between. The V gene's germline CDR1 is MGHRA and CDR2 YSYEKL. The CDR3 coding sequence is TGCGCCAGCAGCTCCCAGACGGTCTCCTACGAGCAGTACTTC. Protein sequence: CASSSQTVSYEQYF.

The chain carries TRBV7-8 and TRBJ2-1; 10 nucleotides align to TRBD2. Trimming took 0 bases from V and 5 from J; bases not matched to a gene: 1. From germline, CDR1 is SGHVS and CDR2 FQNEAQ. The CDR3 has 15 amino acids. CDR3 bases: TGTGCCAGCAGCTTAGCAGGACTAGCGGACAATGAGCAGTTCTTC. Its protein product is CASSLAGLADNEQFF.

V and J are TRBV27 and TRBJ2-7; 7 nucleotides align to TRBD1. Trimming took 6 bases from V and 9 from J; bases not matched to a gene: 11. This CDR3 comprises 13 residues. Looked up from germline, CDR1 is MNHEY and CDR2 is SMNVEV (reference sequence). The CDR3 nucleotides read TGTGCCAGCAGCCCCACAGGGGTTGGCGGGCAGTACTTC. It encodes CASSPTGVGGQYF.

The CDR3 spells CASSPTSGRANGELFF. The CDR3 nucleotides read TGTGCCAGCAGCCCTACTAGCGGGAGGGCCAACGGGGAGCTGTTTTTT. V is TRBV5-4 and J is TRBJ2-2; 13 bases line up with TRBD2. V dropped 4 bases and J dropped 7; count of bases not matched to a gene: 7. Looked up from germline, CDR1 is SGHNT and CDR2 is YYREEE (reference sequence). The CDR3 is made up of 16 amino acids. The variable domain in full, with the rest retrieved from reference TRBV5-4 and TRBJ2-2, is ETGVTQSPTHLIKTRGQQVTLRCSSQSGHNTVSWYQQALGQGPQFIFQYYREEENGRGNFPPRFSGLQFPNYSSELNVNALELDDSALYLCASSPTSGRANGELFFGEGSRLTVL.